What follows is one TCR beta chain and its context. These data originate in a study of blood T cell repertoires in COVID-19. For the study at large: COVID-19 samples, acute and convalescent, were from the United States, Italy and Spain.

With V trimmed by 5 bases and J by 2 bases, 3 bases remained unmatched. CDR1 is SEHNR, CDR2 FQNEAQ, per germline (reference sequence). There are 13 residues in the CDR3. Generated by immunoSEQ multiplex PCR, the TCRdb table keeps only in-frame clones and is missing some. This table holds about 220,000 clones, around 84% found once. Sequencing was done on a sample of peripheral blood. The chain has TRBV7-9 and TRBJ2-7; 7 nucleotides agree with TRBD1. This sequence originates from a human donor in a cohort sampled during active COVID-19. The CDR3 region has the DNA TGTGCCAGCAGCCGGGACAGCGCCTACGAGCAGTACTTC. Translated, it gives CASSRDSAYEQYF.